These T cell receptor beta chains were read from a single sample in a study of T cell responses to AZD1222 COVID-19 vaccine. The assay was immunoSEQ multiplex PCR, and TCRdb's table has in-frame clones only and misses some. Of about 110,000 clones listed, around 85% are singletons. The material was peripheral blood, obtained on day 0 of AZD1222 vaccination. The receptor source for this set is an adult in good health. Each CDR3 is given with its conserved first and last residue. A D gene is named only where the DNA matches it firmly. Expanded clones are given a class, and other clones once, few, many or no size at all.

clone_size: few; cdr3_length: 16; d_call: .; j_call: TRBJ2-2; v_call: TRBV12-5; cdr3_nt: TGTGCTAGTGGTTTGGGACCCCCTGACGCTTCCGGGGAGCTGTTTTTT; cdr3_aa: CASGLGPPDASGELFF
clone_size: .; cdr3_length: 13; d_call: .; j_call: TRBJ2-1; v_call: TRBV27; cdr3_nt: TGTGCCAGCAGGAGGGACCACAAGTATGAGCAGTTCTTC; cdr3_aa: CASRRDHKYEQFF
clone_size: .; cdr3_length: 15; d_call: TRBD2; j_call: TRBJ2-5; v_call: TRBV11-2; cdr3_nt: TGTGCCAGCAGCACCAGGACTAGCGGGGACGAGACCCAGTACTTC; cdr3_aa: CASSTRTSGDETQYF
clone_size: .; cdr3_length: 15; d_call: .; j_call: TRBJ1-4; v_call: TRBV20-1; cdr3_nt: TGCAGTGCTAGTGCCGACTCTGCAACTAATGAAAAACTGTTTTTT; cdr3_aa: CSASADSATNEKLFF
clone_size: .; cdr3_length: 12; d_call: .; j_call: TRBJ2-2; v_call: TRBV28; cdr3_nt: TGTGCCAGCAGAGCCTTGACCGGGGAGCTGTTTTTT; cdr3_aa: CASRALTGELFF
clone_size: .; cdr3_length: 13; d_call: .; j_call: TRBJ1-5; v_call: TRBV6-6; cdr3_nt: TGTGCCAGCAGCGGGTGGGGCAATCAGCCCCAGCATTTT; cdr3_aa: CASSGWGNQPQHF
clone_size: .; cdr3_length: 14; d_call: .; j_call: TRBJ1-2; v_call: TRBV19; cdr3_nt: TGTGCCAGTTGCCCGCTCGATATCCACTATGGCTACACCTTC; cdr3_aa: CASCPLDIHYGYTF
clone_size: .; cdr3_length: 13; d_call: TRBD1; j_call: TRBJ1-5; v_call: TRBV2; cdr3_nt: TGTGCCAGCAGCCAGGACAGGGAAAAAGCCCAGCATTTT; cdr3_aa: CASSQDREKAQHF
clone_size: .; cdr3_length: 14; d_call: .; j_call: TRBJ1-2; v_call: TRBV7-9; cdr3_nt: TGTGCCAGCACCCCGAGGGGGGGAAACTATGGCTACACCTTC; cdr3_aa: CASTPRGGNYGYTF
clone_size: .; cdr3_length: 13; d_call: .; j_call: TRBJ1-5; v_call: TRBV28; cdr3_nt: TGTGCCAGCATTAAAACAGGGAATCAGCCCCAGCATTTT; cdr3_aa: CASIKTGNQPQHF
clone_size: .; cdr3_length: 15; d_call: .; j_call: TRBJ2-7; v_call: TRBV24-1; cdr3_nt: TGTGCCACCAGTGACCGGGGGTCACCATCCTACGAGCAGTACTTC; cdr3_aa: CATSDRGSPSYEQYF
clone_size: .; cdr3_length: 16; d_call: .; j_call: TRBJ1-1; v_call: TRBV5-5; cdr3_nt: TGTGCCAGCAGCTTGGCGGGGGAGGGGATGAACACTGAAGCTTTCTTT; cdr3_aa: CASSLAGEGMNTEAFF
clone_size: once; cdr3_length: 19; d_call: .; j_call: TRBJ1-1; v_call: TRBV28; cdr3_nt: TGTGCCAGCAGTCCAAGACGGGTCGGCGGGTTTTCGGCTGCGGCTGAAGCTTTCTTT; cdr3_aa: CASSPRRVGGFSAAAEAFF
clone_size: .; cdr3_length: 14; d_call: .; j_call: TRBJ1-1; v_call: TRBV19; cdr3_nt: TGTGCCAGTAGTAGAGATGGGGGCTACACTGAAGCTTTCTTT; cdr3_aa: CASSRDGGYTEAFF
clone_size: once; cdr3_length: 15; d_call: TRBD2; j_call: TRBJ2-1; v_call: TRBV19; cdr3_nt: TGTGCCACCTCACATACTAGCGGGGGGGCGGTTGAGCAGTTCTTC; cdr3_aa: CATSHTSGGAVEQFF
clone_size: .; cdr3_length: 16; d_call: TRBD1; j_call: TRBJ1-3; v_call: TRBV7-2; cdr3_nt: TGTGCCAGCAGCTTAGTGGGACAGGGGAGTGGAAACACCATATATTTT; cdr3_aa: CASSLVGQGSGNTIYF
clone_size: .; cdr3_length: 14; d_call: .; j_call: TRBJ2-7; v_call: TRBV28; cdr3_nt: TGTGCCAGCGGCGTGCACAGGGCCTCCTACGAGCAGTACTTC; cdr3_aa: CASGVHRASYEQYF
clone_size: .; cdr3_length: 14; d_call: .; j_call: TRBJ1-1; v_call: TRBV3-1/TRBV3-2; cdr3_nt: TGTGCCAGCAGCCTCAGGGAGGAGAACACTGAAGCTTTCTTT; cdr3_aa: CASSLREENTEAFF
clone_size: .; cdr3_length: 12; d_call: .; j_call: TRBJ1-2; v_call: TRBV3-1/TRBV3-2; cdr3_nt: TGTGCCAGCAGCCTCAAGACCTATGGCTACACCTTC; cdr3_aa: CASSLKTYGYTF
clone_size: .; cdr3_length: 13; d_call: .; j_call: TRBJ1-1; v_call: TRBV3-1/TRBV3-2; cdr3_nt: TGTGCCAGCAGCCAAGATACCGGCAGGGAAGCTTTCTTT; cdr3_aa: CASSQDTGREAFF
clone_size: .; cdr3_length: 13; d_call: TRBD1; j_call: TRBJ1-1; v_call: TRBV7-3; cdr3_nt: TGTGCCAGCAGCTTGTCGGGACAGGGTGAGGCTTTCTTT; cdr3_aa: CASSLSGQGEAFF
clone_size: .; cdr3_length: 15; d_call: .; j_call: TRBJ2-7; v_call: TRBV6-1; cdr3_nt: TGTGCCAGCAGTGATTGGCGTGGGCAACGGGGCGAGCAGTACTTC; cdr3_aa: CASSDWRGQRGEQYF